The next 32 T cell receptor beta chains were all read from a single sample in a study of blood T cells in healthy people across ages. Primers used in a second PCR of about 6 to 12 cycles were a sample-barcoded 5' primer and a J-beta primer mix. TCRdb independently ran MiXCR on the 5' RACE reads; one entry per CDR3 protein. The table shows more than 1.4 million distinct CDR3 sequences, with 35% to 45% occurring only once. Sequencing input: blood. The receptors stem from a woman aged 18-29 years in good health.

The chain couples TRBV9 to TRBJ1-1, with D uncertain. Germline V gene lookup returns CDR1 SGDLS and CDR2 YYNGEE. The CDR3 consists of 14 residues. The V and J ends lost 4 bases and 1 base respectively, with 11 bases between them. In DNA form, the CDR3 reads TGTGCCAGCAGCTCTCAAATCGGGAACACTGAAGCTTTCTTT. Its protein product is CASSSQIGNTEAFF.

V is TRBV7-6 and J is TRBJ1-5; D is possibly TRBD1 (5 bases). The germline V and J ends were trimmed by 0 bases and 2 bases, with 20 bases remaining between them. Per germline, CDR1 SGHVS and CDR2 FNYEAQ. This CDR3 comprises 19 residues. The CDR3 sequence is CASSLAPGAALWGNQPQHF. CDR3 in DNA: TGTGCCAGCAGCTTAGCTCCCGGGGCAGCCCTATGGGGCAATCAGCCCCAGCATTTT.

The chain recombines TRBV28 with TRBJ2-1, with 9 nucleotides matching TRBD1. This CDR3 is 15 amino acids long. The V gene's germline CDR1 is MDHEN and CDR2 SYDVKM. Trimming at V came to 6 bases and at J to 2 bases, leaving 5 bases not matched to a gene. CDR3 sequence (DNA): TGTGCCAGCAGGGAGGGACAGGGTCCCTACAATGAGCAGTTCTTC. Residues: CASREGQGPYNEQFF.

This clonotype occurred a few times. The chain is built from TRBV10-3 and TRBJ2-1; tentatively, D is TRBD1 (6 bases). This CDR3 spans 15 amino acids. CDR1 is ENHRY and CDR2 is SYGVKD in the germline V gene. V was pared by 0 bases and J by 1 base, with 7 bases between. CDR3 sequence reads: CAISESGTSYNEQFF. CDR3 coding DNA: TGTGCCATCAGTGAGTCCGGGACATCCTACAATGAGCAGTTCTTC.

The V call is TRBV20-1, the J call TRBJ2-2; 10 positions match TRBD2. This CDR3 has 12 residues. Per germline, CDR1 DFQATT and CDR2 SNEGSKA (reference sequence). The DNA of the CDR3 is TGCAGCCCGGGACTAGCGACCGGGGAGCTGTTTTTT. Translation gives CSPGLATGELFF.

The chain recombines TRBV6-5 with TRBJ1-6, with TRBD1 matching 9 bases. V dropped 6 bases and J dropped 6; count of bases not matched to a gene: 6. The CDR3 has 15 amino acids. Germline CDR1 MNHEY, CDR2 SVGAGI. The CDR3 here is CASRGQGISNSPLHF. The CDR3 region has the DNA TGTGCCAGCAGAGGACAGGGGATTAGTAATTCACCCCTCCACTTT.

V gene TRBV27 combines with J gene TRBJ2-7; D might be TRBD1 or TRBD2, each matching 5 bases. Trimming removed 5 bases at V and 3 bases at J, with 11 bases between. Germline values: CDR1 MNHEY, CDR2 SMNVEV (reference sequence). The CDR3 sequence is 13 residues long. The CDR3 bases are TGTGCCAGCAGTAAAGGGACCTTCTACGAGCAGTACTTC. Translating gives CASSKGTFYEQYF.

This sequence joins TRBV24-1 and TRBJ2-6; 8 bases map to TRBD1. Trimming at V came to 5 bases and at J to 0 bases, leaving 2 bases not matched to a gene. This CDR3 region has 16 residues. CDR1 and CDR2 (germline): KGHDR, SFDVKD. The DNA for the CDR3 is TGTGCCACCAGTGGGACAGGGCTCTCTGGGGCCAACGTCCTGACTTTC. Amino acid sequence: CATSGTGLSGANVLTF.

This clonotype has more than one count but fewer than ten. The rearrangement links TRBV4-1 to TRBJ2-7; 12 bases agree with TRBD2. The CDR3 sequence is 16 residues long. Germline trimming cut 3 bases from V and 5 bases from J; bases unmatched to any gene: 8. Germline V gene data show CDR1 as MGHRA and CDR2 as YSYEKL. DNA for the CDR3: TGCGCCAGCAGCCAGGGCTCCGGACTAGCGGGGCACGAGCAGTACTTC. Translating it yields CASSQGSGLAGHEQYF.

This clonotype was detected a few times. V is TRBV21-1 and J is TRBJ2-7. TRBV21-1 is noted as a pseudogene. There are 14 residues in the CDR3. The CDR3 nucleotides are TGTGCCAGCAGCAAAACGCCCGGATCCTACGAGCAGTACTTC. Its translation: CASSKTPGSYEQYF.

This clonotype was counted a few times. The gene calls are TRBV11-2 and TRBJ2-5; TRBD1 or TRBD2 may be the D gene (5 bases each). This CDR3 has 15 residues. Germline assignment: CDR1 SGHAT and CDR2 FQNNGV. V lost 5 bases and J lost 5, with 18 bases in between. The DNA of the CDR3 is TGTGCCAGCAGCCCTACGGGACCGTCGGGCGAGACCCAGTACTTC. Its protein product is CASSPTGPSGETQYF.

J is TRBJ1-6 and V is TRBV12-3 or TRBV12-4; possible D gene TRBD1, 5 bases. The V end lost 1 base, the J end lost 0 bases, and 7 bases lay between the germline ends. This CDR3 contains 16 residues. In nucleotides, the CDR3 is TGTGCCAGCAGTTTAGGGGGACTCTCCTATAATTCACCCCTCCACTTT. This translates into CASSLGGLSYNSPLHF.

Ten or more counts support this clonotype. This chain links TRBV7-2 with TRBJ2-3; unclear D gene. Germline V gene data show CDR1 as SGHTA and CDR2 as FQGNSA. This CDR3 has 15 residues. The V and J ends lost 1 base and 2 bases respectively, with 10 bases between them. The CDR3 reads CASSLGEMPTDTQYF. CDR3 nucleotide sequence: TGTGCCAGCAGCTTAGGCGAAATGCCCACAGATACGCAGTATTTT. Full variable domain (remainder filled in from reference TRBV7-2 and TRBJ2-3): GAGVSQSPSNKVTEKGKDVELRCDPISGHTALYWYRQSLGQGLEFLIYFQGNSAPDKSGLPSDRFSAERTGGSVSTLTIQRTQQEDSAVYLCASSLGEMPTDTQYFGPGTRLTVL.

This clonotype was seen many times. The chain combines TRBV7-2 with TRBJ1-5; possibly TRBD1 for D (5 bases). Germline V gene data show CDR1 as SGHTA and CDR2 as FQGNSA. Trimming took off 6 bases at V and 3 bases at J, with 12 bases between the two ends. CDR3 size: 14 residues. The CDR3 nucleotides read TGTGCCAGCAGTTCCGGGGGTATCAATCAGCCCCAGCATTTT. It specifies CASSSGGINQPQHF.

With regard to this clonotype: Being one base from a much bigger clone, this may be a read error. The rearrangement joins TRBV7-9 to TRBJ1-5; D is undetermined. Germline lookup yields CDR1 SEHNR and CDR2 FQNEAQ (reference sequence). The CDR3 loop spans 15 amino acids. V lost 1 base and J 2 bases, leaving 9 bases between the germline ends. The CDR3 loop is CASSLGQCGNQPQHF. The CDR3, as DNA: TGTGCCAGCAGCTTAGGCCAGTGCGGCAATCAGCCCCAGCATTTT.

On this clonotype itself: The germline gene is not matched at one end of the junction; a read error may be the cause. The rearrangement joins TRBV4-1 to TRBJ2-2, with TRBD1 matching 11 bases. This CDR3 has 13 amino acids. The germline CDR1 and CDR2 sequences are MGHRA and YSYEKL. CDR3 region: CASSFSGTGGLFF. The DNA of the CDR3 is TGCGCCAGCAGCTTTTCCGGGACAGGGGGGCTGTTTTTT.

The chain joins TRBV6-1 to TRBJ2-1; D is uncertain. The CDR3 consists of 14 residues. The V gene's germline CDR1 is MNHNS and CDR2 SASEGT. Trimming removed 3 bases from V and 7 bases from J, with 13 bases in between. This CDR3 is CASSDASRANEQFF. The CDR3 region has the DNA TGTGCCAGCAGTGATGCTAGTCGAGCGAATGAGCAGTTCTTC.

Only a few counts were recorded for this clonotype. The chain uses TRBV7-2 and TRBJ2-7; maybe TRBD1 (5 bases). This CDR3 has 16 residues. Trimming removed 2 bases at V and 0 bases at J, with 14 bases between. CDR1 and CDR2 (germline): SGHTA, FQGNSA. The CDR3 DNA reads TGTGCCAGCAGCTTATCGATGGGGCGCACCTCCTACGAGCAGTACTTC. It specifies CASSLSMGRTSYEQYF.

The sample holds a few counts of this clonotype. V gene TRBV20-1 combines with J gene TRBJ1-5; D not certain. This CDR3 is built from 13 residues. Germline values: CDR1 DFQATT, CDR2 SNEGSKA (reference sequence). The V gene lost 2 bases and the J gene lost 5 bases, with 10 bases spanning the gap. The CDR3 DNA reads TGCAGTGCTAGATTCGATGGGGATCAGCCCCAGCATTTT. The encoded protein is CSARFDGDQPQHF.

V is TRBV6-1 and J is TRBJ2-4; 7 positions match TRBD2. The last part of the DNA fits TRBJ2-7 better; the J call may be wrong. The CDR3 loop spans 16 amino acids. The V gene's germline CDR1 is MNHNS and CDR2 SASEGT. This CDR3 is CASSERAGDLPYEQYF. CDR3 nucleotide sequence: TGTGCCAGCAGTGAAAGGGCGGGGGACCTCCCCTACGAGCAGTACTTC.

V gene TRBV12-3 or TRBV12-4 combines with J gene TRBJ1-2; tentatively, D is TRBD1 (5 bases). V shed 6 bases and J shed 4 bases, with 18 bases lying between them. The CDR3 contains 15 residues. The chain's CDR3 is CASSPGPDNTYGYTF. The CDR3 DNA is TGTGCCAGCAGCCCGGGGCCCGACAACACCTATGGCTACACCTTC.

The table lists this clonotype with a few counts. The chain has TRBV24-1 and TRBJ1-1; no reliable D call. CDR3 length equals 15 residues. Germline CDR1 KGHDR, CDR2 SFDVKD. Trimming took 1 base from V and 3 from J, leaving 11 bases between them. The CDR3 loop is CATSDLSTRDTEAFF. CDR3 bases: TGTGCCACCAGTGATTTAAGTACAAGGGACACTGAAGCTTTCTTT.

This clonotype was observed a few times. The gene calls are TRBV4-1 and TRBJ2-7; possibly TRBD1 for D (7 bases). CDR1 is MGHRA, CDR2 YSYEKL, per germline. This CDR3 comprises 15 residues. Trimming shortened V by 0 bases and J by 2 bases, and 11 bases separated the two germline ends. CDR3 sequence: CASSQDRGVTYEQYF. The CDR3 DNA is TGCGCCAGCAGCCAAGACAGGGGGGTTACCTACGAGCAGTACTTC.

The chain employs TRBV12-3 or TRBV12-4 and TRBJ2-3, with a tentative D call TRBD1 (5 bases). This CDR3 is 14 amino acids long. Trimming stripped 6 bases from V and 1 base from J, with 11 bases between. Here the CDR3 DNA reads TGTGCCAGCAGGCGACCCAGGGGCACAGATACGCAGTATTTT. It translates to CASRRPRGTDTQYF.

This clonotype was seen repeatedly, ten times or more. The chain recombines TRBV27 with TRBJ2-7; possible D gene TRBD2, 5 bases. Trimming took 4 bases from V and 7 from J, leaving 11 bases between them. CDR3 length equals 12 residues. Germline-derived CDR1 and CDR2 are MNHEY and SMNVEV (reference sequence). The CDR3 DNA sequence: TGTGCCAGCAGTTACGGGGTGGGTGAGCAGTACTTC. Translation gives CASSYGVGEQYF.

To note about this clonotype: The junction departs from germline at one end; a sequencing error may be responsible. The chain recombines TRBV5-1 with TRBJ2-7, with 13 bases lining up with TRBD2. The length of the CDR3 is 18 residues. Per germline, CDR1 SGHRS and CDR2 YFSETQ. The CDR3 region is CAGSSRTSGGSSYNEQYF. The CDR3 DNA reads as TGCGCCGGCAGCTCCCGGACTAGCGGGGGTAGCTCCTACAATGAGCAGTACTTC.

This clonotype was detected ten times or more. The chain combines TRBV7-6 with TRBJ2-3; maybe TRBD1 (6 bases). Germline lookup yields CDR1 SGHVS and CDR2 FNYEAQ. CDR3 length: 16 residues. The V end was cut by 2 bases, the J end by 2 bases, with 14 bases between. This chain's CDR3 is CASSLTPGAPTDTQYF. The CDR3 nucleotides are TGTGCCAGCAGCTTAACCCCAGGGGCCCCCACAGATACGCAGTATTTT. Together with reference TRBV7-6 and TRBJ2-3, the CDR3 gives the full variable domain: GAGVSQSPRYKVTKRGQDVALRCDPISGHVSLYWYRQALGQGPEFLTYFNYEAQQDKSGLPNDRFSAERPEGSISTLTIQRTEQRDSAMYRCASSLTPGAPTDTQYFGPGTRLTVL.

V gene TRBV2 combines with J gene TRBJ1-1, with TRBD1 matching over 7 bases. V lost 6 bases and J lost 2; bases outside the gene matches: 6. The CDR3 runs to 14 residues. The germline V gene encodes CDR1 SNHLY and CDR2 FYNNEI. This chain's CDR3 is CASRPQGVNTEAFF. CDR3 nucleotide sequence: TGTGCCAGCAGACCTCAGGGGGTTAACACTGAAGCTTTCTTT.

This chain joins TRBV7-2 and TRBJ2-1; 9 bases match TRBD2. This CDR3 comprises 15 residues. Germline-derived CDR1 and CDR2 are SGHTA and FQGNSA. V lost 5 bases to trimming and J lost 3 bases; unmatched junction nucleotides: 5. For the CDR3, the DNA is TGTGCCAGCAGCGTTAGCGGGGGTCTCTACAATGAGCAGTTCTTC. Translating gives CASSVSGGLYNEQFF.

The chain combines TRBV7-9 with TRBJ2-7, with 7 positions matching TRBD1. The germline V gene encodes CDR1 SEHNR and CDR2 FQNEAQ (reference sequence). Losses at the gene ends were 5 bases for V and 3 bases for J; bases not matched to a gene: 7. This CDR3 is 14 amino acids long. The chain's CDR3 is CASSPGTVIYEQYF. As DNA, the CDR3 is TGTGCCAGCAGCCCTGGGACAGTAATCTACGAGCAGTACTTC.

This chain links TRBV2 with TRBJ2-7; D is tentatively TRBD1 or TRBD2 (7 bases each). CDR1 SNHLY and CDR2 FYNNEI come from the germline V gene. CDR3 length: 19 residues. Trimming removed 4 bases at V and 2 bases at J, with 27 bases between. CDR3 sequence reads: CASSGQGGSRTKGPYEQYF. The CDR3 DNA is TGTGCCAGCAGTGGGCAGGGGGGGTCTCGAACGAAGGGTCCCTACGAGCAGTACTTC.

This clonotype was recorded at least ten times. V usage is TRBV29-1 and J usage is TRBJ2-4; TRBD1 aligns across 12 bases. This CDR3 spans 15 amino acids. J gave up 1 base and V 7 bases, and 5 bases lay outside the gene matches. CDR1 and CDR2 (germline): SQVTM, ANQGSEA. Here the CDR3 DNA reads TGCAGCGCGGGACAGGGGGCTGGTGCCAAAAACATTCAGTACTTC. Encoded protein: CSAGQGAGAKNIQYF.